This T cell receptor (beta chain) was profiled in a study of vaccination and CD4 T cells after COVID-19. Study-level points and caveats: A relatively small number of convalescent patients were studied, and no early post-infection timepoints were included. Median numbers of SARS-CoV-2-reactive clonotypes increased from around 20 to 38 (not a significant change). For convalescent patients, 304 of the 307 vaccine-specific clones analyzed were classified as spike mono-reactive.

Treatment described: roughly 10-day PBMC culture with coronavirus spike peptide pools or control peptides (ViraFEST assay). Scientists ran DNA taken from cultured CD4+ T cells through the Oncomine TCR Beta short-read assay for sequencing. TCRdb re-called the PCR reads with MiXCR, one entry per CDR3 protein. The table includes approximately 13,000 distinct CDR3 sequences, around 40% detected once. By sample fraction, this clonotype is large (0.1 to 1%). Its specificity is not known. Per the germline V gene, CDR1 is DFQATT and CDR2 is SNEGSKA (reference sequence). V lost 3 bases and J lost 4, with 15 bases in between. The CDR3 is 14 residues long.

The chain combines TRBV20-1 with TRBJ2-5; D is possibly TRBD2 (6 bases). This receptor was obtained from a human donor who had recovered from COVID-19. The sequenced sample was CD4+ T cells from blood, cultured in vitro. The CDR3 loop reads CSARASEFRETQYF. Written as DNA, the CDR3 is TGCAGTGCTAGGGCTAGCGAGTTTCGAGAGACCCAGTACTTC.